This T cell receptor (beta chain) was sequenced during a study of prognosis after radiotherapy for stage I lung cancer. Study overall: Stage I non-small cell lung cancer patients were enrolled between 2018 and January 2019.

On CT and PET/CT, all patients were node-negative, and none had prior chemotherapy, radiotherapy or other malignancies. TCR beta CDR3 was amplified from genomic DNA by two-round multiplex PCR. Primers targeting each individual TRBV and TRBJ gene were applied in first-round PCR. The second PCR round used universal primers. TCRdb used MiXCR to reprocess the multiplex PCR reads, holding one entry per CDR3 protein. The sample lists approximately 25,000 distinct CDR3 sequences; more than 35% were seen once. Germline V gene sequence: CDR1 SGHVS, CDR2 FNYEAQ. V dropped 5 bases and J dropped 6 bases, with 13 bases sitting between them. This CDR3 spans 14 amino acids. This clonotype was counted many times.

The source is a donor over 45 with non-small cell lung cancer. Sequenced here: PBMCs, sampled before or after stereotactic body radiation therapy (not recorded which). The J gene is TRBJ2-2, the V gene TRBV7-6, with D maybe TRBD1 (5 bases). In DNA form, the CDR3 reads TGTGCCAGCAGCATAATCGTAGGGGCCGGGGAGCTGTTTTTT. It specifies CASSIIVGAGELFF.